This TCR beta chain derives from a study of human T cells and chemical hapten exposure. For the study at large: Patients, predominantly female, presented with alopecia areata, totalis or universalis.

The CDR3 extends over 15 amino acids. The V segment lost 5 bases and the J segment 3 bases; nucleotides outside the gene matches: 6. CDR1 and CDR2 (germline): SGHAT, FQNNGV. What the library attached to individual cDNA molecules were unique molecular identifiers. TCRdb ran MiXCR on the RACE reads and lists one entry per CDR3 protein. The sample has roughly 380,000 distinct CDR3 sequences, 5.1% seen once; the top ten hold just over 2.5%. Time point meaning: pre-sensitization, week 0. Treatment defined: therapeutic diphenylcyclopropenone sensitization with weekly scalp DPC. The chain recombines TRBV11-2 with TRBJ2-2, with TRBD2 matching over 7 bases. The sample consisted of whole blood, taken in connection with sensitization to the hapten diphenylcyclopropenone (DPC). This TCR came from a woman aged 45-65 years with alopecia areata. Some clones in this sample may be carry-over from other donors' samples. The CDR3 region has the DNA TGTGCCAGCAGCCGACTAGCTTCCGACACCGGGGAGCTGTTTTTT. Translation: CASSRLASDTGELFF. The entire variable domain, with the rest obtained from reference TRBV11-2 and TRBJ2-2, is as follows: EAGVAQSPRYKIIEKRQSVAFWCNPISGHATLYWYQQILGQGPKLLIQFQNNGVVDDSQLPKDRFSAERLKGVDSTLKIQPAKLEDSAVYLCASSRLASDTGELFFGEGSRLTVL.